Following are 13 T cell receptor beta chains from one sample sequenced in a study of CD8 T cells in ankylosing spondylitis. Study-level findings and limits: Characteristic of ankylosing spondylitis blood, it appeared, was a TCR beta motif comprising several highly homologous variants.

No antigen has been assigned to these receptors. TCRdb re-called the 5' RACE reads through MiXCR, storing one row per CDR3 protein. This table has around 890,000 distinct CDR3 sequences, about 10% appearing once. The material sequenced was blood, either unsorted or a sorted T cell fraction (not recorded which). These receptors were taken from a male donor with ankylosing spondylitis.

This clonotype was seen more than once but under ten times. J is TRBJ2-1 and V is TRBV28; TRBD2 matches at 9 bases. The CDR3 runs 14 residues. CDR1 is MDHEN, CDR2 SYDVKM, per germline. The J segment lost 6 bases and the V segment lost 7 bases, leaving 7 bases of the junction unmatched. CDR3 region: CASNRAGGGNEQFF. CDR3 nucleotides: TGTGCCAGCAATCGGGCGGGAGGGGGCAATGAGCAGTTCTTC.

The sample holds a few counts of this clonotype. This chain connects TRBV5-1 to TRBJ1-6, with no clear D. V lost 4 bases and J lost 10, with 15 bases in between. Germline assignment: CDR1 SGHRS and CDR2 YFSETQ. The CDR3 has 14 residues. For the CDR3, the DNA is TGCGCCAGCAGCCCCTGGACTGGCAACTCACCCCTCCACTTT. Amino acid sequence: CASSPWTGNSPLHF.

This clonotype was seen at least ten times. The chain recombines TRBV29-1 with TRBJ1-1, with D unclear. Germline CDR1 SQVTM, CDR2 ANQGSEA. The CDR3 covers 10 residues. The germline V and J ends were trimmed by 3 bases and 8 bases, with 7 bases remaining between them. This CDR3 is CSVESEEAFF. As DNA, the CDR3 is TGCAGCGTTGAGTCGGAAGAAGCTTTCTTT.

This clonotype was seen many times. The chain links TRBV6-5 to TRBJ2-7; TRBD1 might be the D (5 bases). CDR3 length: 14 residues. Trimming left V 3 bases short and J 2 bases short, with 11 bases between. Germline lookup yields CDR1 MNHEY and CDR2 SVGAGI. CDR3 amino acids: CASSYAGSTYEQYF. The CDR3 bases are TGTGCCAGCAGTTATGCAGGGTCTACCTACGAGCAGTACTTC.

The chain recombines TRBV20-1 with TRBJ2-5, with a weak D call TRBD2 (5 bases). This CDR3 has 13 residues. Germline V gene data show CDR1 as DFQATT and CDR2 as SNEGSKA (reference sequence). V lost 4 bases and J lost 1, with 10 bases in between. In DNA form, the CDR3 reads TGCAGTGCTAACCGGAGGCCCCAAGAGACCCAGTACTTC. Residues: CSANRRPQETQYF.

This clonotype has at least ten counts. The chain combines TRBV11-2 with TRBJ2-2, with 10 bases identical to TRBD2. V shed 6 bases, J shed 3 bases, and the junction held 4 bases outside the gene matches. This CDR3 is built from 15 residues. CDR1 and CDR2 from the germline V gene are SGHAT and FQNNGV. CDR3: CASSRTSGYTGELFF. CDR3 DNA sequence: TGTGCCAGCAGTAGGACTAGCGGCTACACCGGGGAGCTGTTTTTT.

Many counts were recorded for this clonotype. This chain joins TRBV20-1 and TRBJ2-3; D possibly corresponds to TRBD2 (6 bases). CDR3 length equals 13 residues. Germline CDR1 and CDR2: DFQATT and SNEGSKA (reference sequence). Trimming shortened V by 6 bases and J by 2 bases, and 12 bases separated the two germline ends. The CDR3: CSAMIADTDTQYF. As DNA, the CDR3 is TGCAGTGCAATGATAGCGGACACAGATACGCAGTATTTT.

This clonotype was picked up many times. This chain links TRBV7-9 with TRBJ2-5; D could derive from TRBD1 or TRBD2 (5 bases each). V was cut by 2 bases and J by 5 bases, with 12 bases left in between. The CDR3 has 14 residues. CDR1 is SEHNR, CDR2 FQNEAQ, per germline (reference sequence). CDR3 nucleotide sequence: TGTGCCAGCAGCTTATTCGGGGACCGGGAGACCCAGTACTTC. Encoded protein: CASSLFGDRETQYF.

This clonotype was observed a few times. The chain employs TRBV10-3 and TRBJ1-5; TRBD1 matches 9 bases. The CDR3 sequence is 15 residues long. The germline gives CDR1 ENHRY, CDR2 SYGVKD. The V segment lost 2 bases and the J segment 4 bases; nucleotides outside the gene matches: 3. In nucleotides, the CDR3 is TGTGCCATCAGTGAGAGACAGGGGGAGAATCAGCCCCAGCATTTT. Encoded protein: CAISERQGENQPQHF.

In regard to this clonotype: Possible read error: a much larger clone is one base away. This chain joins TRBV12-3 or TRBV12-4 and TRBJ2-4; tentatively, D is TRBD1 (6 bases). V lost 5 bases and J lost 0, with 20 bases in between. The CDR3 length is 18 residues. The CDR3 DNA follows: TGTGCCAGCAGTCGAGGGGGTCTCTCGTGGCTAGCCAAAAACATTCAGTACTTC. Translated, it gives CASSRGGLSWLAKNIQYF.

The gene calls are TRBV4-3 and TRBJ2-2; 7 nucleotides line up with TRBD2. There are 15 residues in the CDR3. In germline, CDR1 is LGHNA, CDR2 YSLEER. Trimming removed 0 bases from V and 5 bases from J; junction bases left unmatched: 3. CDR3 sequence: CASSQDLGRTGELFF. DNA of the CDR3: TGCGCCAGCAGCCAAGATCTCGGGAGGACCGGGGAGCTGTTTTTT.

Ten or more counts support this clonotype. The chain is built from TRBV20-1 and TRBJ2-2; no firm D call. Per the germline V gene, CDR1 is DFQATT and CDR2 is SNEGSKA (reference sequence). V lost 2 bases and J 0 bases, leaving 10 bases between the germline ends. The CDR3 contains 15 residues. CDR3: CSARPQATNTGELFF. CDR3 bases: TGCAGTGCTAGACCCCAGGCAACGAACACCGGGGAGCTGTTTTTT.

This clonotype has just a few counts. The chain employs TRBV10-3 and TRBJ2-7; D is possibly TRBD2 (7 bases). Per germline, CDR1 ENHRY and CDR2 SYGVKD. Deletions cut 6 bases from V and 4 bases from J, with 19 bases between. The CDR3 sequence is 15 residues long. In DNA form, the CDR3 reads TGTGCCATCAGCTCAGGACTAGGGGGAGATTACGAGCAGTACTTC. It codes for CAISSGLGGDYEQYF.